These 5 T cell receptor beta chains share one sample of origin, sequenced in a study of graft-versus-host responses after intestinal transplantation. For these receptors, no antigen is known. Sequenced by immunoSEQ multiplex PCR; TCRdb stores in-frame clones only, minus some. The repertoire holds approximately 90,000 clones, around nine tenths seen once, with approximately 5.5% in the top ten. The starting material was unstimulated CD8+ T cells sorted from spleen or lymph node cells, obtained before intestinal transplant. Receptors originate from a human donor who received an intestinal transplant.

The CDR3 bases are TGCAGCGTTGGGACCCCCGAGAGGAGACTAGACGAGCAGTACTTC. This sequence encodes CSVGTPERRLDEQYF. This rearrangement joins TRBV29-1 to TRBJ2-7, with D perhaps matching TRBD2 (6 bases). CDR1 SQVTM and CDR2 ANQGSEA come from the germline V gene. V shed 4 bases and J shed 5 bases, with 21 bases lying between them. The CDR3 has 15 amino acids.

The V call is TRBV28, the J call TRBJ1-6; maybe TRBD1 (5 bases). Trimming stripped 9 bases from V and 9 bases from J, with 15 bases between. CDR3 length: 13 amino acids. CDR1 and CDR2 (germline): MDHEN, SYDVKM. CDR3 in amino acids: CASVVPGVSPLHF. The CDR3 DNA follows: TGTGCCAGTGTCGTACCGGGGGTTTCACCCCTCCACTTT.

This sequence joins TRBV9 and TRBJ2-7; D perhaps matches TRBD1 (7 bases). Germline CDR1 is SGDLS and CDR2 is YYNGEE. Between the trimmed V and J ends, which lost 3 bases and 4 bases, there was a span of 14 bases. The CDR3 is made up of 14 amino acids. The CDR3 spells CASSGGTDSYEQYF. DNA for the CDR3: TGTGCCAGCAGCGGCGGGACAGATTCATACGAGCAGTACTTC.

J is TRBJ1-6 and V is TRBV2; 8 nucleotides align to TRBD1. In germline, CDR1 is SNHLY, CDR2 FYNNEI. Losses at the gene ends were 0 bases for V and 14 bases for J; bases not matched to a gene: 9. The CDR3 length is 15 residues. CDR3 region: CASSEAWGTGRSLHF. The CDR3 coding sequence is TGTGCCAGCAGTGAAGCGTGGGGGACAGGTCGATCCCTCCACTTT.

The chain links TRBV5-5 to TRBJ2-1, with 9 bases that match TRBD2. The CDR3 has 14 residues. Germline CDR1 reads SGHKS; CDR2 reads YYEKEE (reference sequence). J was trimmed by 8 bases and V by 4 bases; bases with no gene match: 7. CDR3 DNA: TGTGCCAGCAGCCCACTACTAGCGGGCCATGAGCAGTTCTTC. Residues: CASSPLLAGHEQFF.